One and the same sample provided the 28 T cell receptor beta chains below, sequenced in a study of blood T cell repertoires in COVID-19. TCRdb keeps only in-frame clones here, not all; method: immunoSEQ multiplex PCR. The data hold fewer than 80,000 clones, with approximately 90% observed a single time. Sequencing was done on a sample of peripheral blood. The receptors come from a human donor in a cohort sampled during active COVID-19.

The rearrangement uses TRBV12-3 or TRBV12-4 and TRBJ1-2, with a weak D call TRBD1 (5 bases). The CDR3 runs 13 residues. V was cut by 5 bases and J by 8 bases, with 15 bases left in between. The CDR3 protein is CASSPGTVGGYTF. The DNA for the CDR3 is TGTGCCAGCAGTCCGGGGACTGTCGGGGGCTACACCTTC.

The rearrangement joins TRBV18 to TRBJ1-1, with a possible D match to TRBD1 (6 bases). Trimming pared 4 bases from V and 0 bases from J, leaving 12 bases between. The CDR3 is made up of 15 amino acids. Germline lookup yields CDR1 KGHSH and CDR2 LQKENI. The CDR3 here is CASSRDTQLNTEAFF. The DNA of the CDR3 is TGTGCCAGCTCACGGGACACCCAATTGAACACTGAAGCTTTCTTT. Full variable domain (missing parts from reference TRBV18 and TRBJ1-1): NAGVMQNPRHLVRRRGQEARLRCSPMKGHSHVYWYRQLPEEGLKFMVYLQKENIIDESGMPKERFSAEFPKEGPSILRIQQVVRGDSAAYFCASSRDTQLNTEAFFGQGTRLTVV.

The chain carries TRBV3-1 (or the pseudogene TRBV3-2) and TRBJ2-2; TRBD2 agrees at 8 bases. With V trimmed by 3 bases and J by 5 bases, 11 bases remained unmatched. Germline CDR1 is LGHDT and CDR2 is YNNKEL (reference sequence). This CDR3 region has 17 residues. CDR3 sequence reads: CASSHAGGGYRTGELFF. The DNA for the CDR3 is TGTGCCAGCAGCCACGCCGGGGGGGGCTACAGAACCGGGGAGCTGTTTTTT.

The rearrangement uses TRBV6-7 and TRBJ1-4; tentative D call: TRBD1 (6 bases). TRBV6-7 is an ORF, and what it does is uncertain. The CDR3 runs 14 residues. Trimming pared 6 bases from V and 5 bases from J, leaving 13 bases between. The CDR3 is CASRLGQHNEKLFF. In DNA form, the CDR3 reads TGTGCCAGCAGATTAGGACAGCACAATGAAAAACTGTTTTTT.

The V and J genes are TRBV5-1 and TRBJ2-7; 8 bases are shared with TRBD1. Trimming at V came to 3 bases and at J to 6 bases, leaving 5 bases not matched to a gene. Per the germline V gene, CDR1 is SGHRS and CDR2 is YFSETQ. CDR3 length equals 13 residues. The CDR3, as DNA: TGCGCCAGCAGCTCCGGGACAGGCATCGAGCAGTACTTC. This gives the protein CASSSGTGIEQYF. Variable domain in full (rest from reference TRBV5-1 and TRBJ2-7): KAGVTQTPRYLIKTRGQQVTLSCSPISGHRSVSWYQQTPGQGLQFLFEYFSETQRNKGNFPGRFSGRQFSNSRSEMNVSTLELGDSALYLCASSSGTGIEQYFGPGTRLTVT.

The V gene is TRBV30, the J gene TRBJ1-6; D is uncertain. The CDR3 length is 13 residues. V lost 5 bases and J lost 7, with 12 bases in between. Germline V gene data show CDR1 as GTSNPN and CDR2 as SVGIG (reference sequence). CDR3 amino acids: CAWLREPNSPLHF. CDR3 bases: TGTGCCTGGCTCCGGGAGCCGAATTCACCCCTCCACTTT.

The V call is TRBV13, the J call TRBJ2-7, with D tentatively TRBD2 (5 bases). V was pared by 5 bases and J by 0 bases, with 11 bases between. The CDR3 runs 14 residues. Germline V CDR1 and CDR2: PRHDT, FYEKMQ (reference sequence). CDR3 sequence reads: CASSPTSPSYEQYF. CDR3 DNA: TGTGCCAGCAGCCCTACTAGTCCCTCCTACGAGCAGTACTTC.

The chain employs TRBV19 and TRBJ1-2, with TRBD1 matching over 7 bases. The CDR3 runs to 17 residues. The V gene's germline CDR1 is LNHDA and CDR2 SQIVND (reference sequence). V dropped 0 bases and J dropped 2; count of bases not matched to a gene: 9. In DNA form, the CDR3 reads TGTGCCAGTAGTATAGATCAACGACAGGGATGGAACTATGGCTACACCTTC. Encoded protein: CASSIDQRQGWNYGYTF. Looking up the rest from reference TRBV19 and TRBJ1-2 gives the full variable domain: DGGITQSPKYLFRKEGQNVTLSCEQNLNHDAMYWYRQDPGQGLRLIYYSQIVNDFQKGDIAEGYSVSREKKESFPLTVTSAQKNPTAFYLCASSIDQRQGWNYGYTFGSGTRLTVV.

A note on this clone: The same CDR3 also results from other DNA sequences found in this sample. V is TRBV6-2 or TRBV6-3 and J is TRBJ2-2; 7 bases are a match to TRBD2. CDR1 and CDR2 from the germline V gene are MNHEY and SVGEGT. This CDR3 has 18 residues. Losses at the gene ends were 6 bases for V and 5 bases for J; bases not matched to a gene: 18. CDR3 residues: CASSPPGGMVSGTGELFF. In DNA, the CDR3 is TGTGCCAGCAGCCCCCCGGGGGGTATGGTTAGTGGGACCGGGGAGCTGTTTTTT.

In this sample, this clone turned up once. This rearrangement joins TRBV6-6 to TRBJ1-5, with 9 bases fitting TRBD1. The V gene's germline CDR1 is MNHNY and CDR2 SVGAGI (reference sequence). The CDR3 spans 15 residues. Trimming removed 0 bases from V and 4 bases from J; junction bases left unmatched: 1. This CDR3 reads CASSYSGTGNQPQHF. The CDR3 nucleotides are TGTGCCAGCAGTTACTCGGGGACAGGGAATCAGCCCCAGCATTTT.

The chain combines TRBV28 with TRBJ2-1, with 11 bases identical to TRBD2. The germline V gene encodes CDR1 MDHEN and CDR2 SYDVKM. After removal of 3 bases from V and 1 base from J, the junction contained 2 bases not matched to a gene. This CDR3 has 16 amino acids. The CDR3 bases are TGTGCCAGCAGTTTTCTAGCGGGGGGATCCTACAATGAGCAGTTCTTC. It is translated as CASSFLAGGSYNEQFF.

This chain uses TRBV6-6 with TRBJ2-7, with 8 bases that match TRBD2. The CDR3 length is 15 residues. The V gene end was trimmed by 2 bases and the J gene end by 4 bases; junction bases not matched to a gene: 7. Germline assignment: CDR1 MNHNY and CDR2 SVGAGI (reference sequence). CDR3 DNA: TGTGCCAGCAGTTACCCCGCGGGGGGCCTATACGAGCAGTACTTC. Its protein product is CASSYPAGGLYEQYF.

This chain joins TRBV12-3 or TRBV12-4 and TRBJ1-1; D might be TRBD1 (6 bases). The CDR3 consists of 12 residues. Trimming took off 5 bases at V and 10 bases at J, with 14 bases between the two ends. The CDR3 is CASSVDRMGAFF. As DNA, the CDR3 is TGTGCCAGCAGTGTAGACAGGATGGGAGCTTTCTTT.

In nucleotides, the CDR3 is TGTGCCAGCTCAATATACAATGGGGGGATTGGTGGCGACGAAAAACTGTTTTTT. Protein sequence: CASSIYNGGIGGDEKLFF. V usage is TRBV18 and J usage is TRBJ1-4; weak D call: TRBD1 (5 bases). V lost 5 bases and J 8 bases, leaving 27 bases between the germline ends. Germline V gives CDR1 KGHSH, CDR2 LQKENI. The CDR3 contains 18 residues.

J is TRBJ2-6 and V is TRBV27, with 7 bases aligning to TRBD1. Germline trimming cut 0 bases from V and 2 bases from J; bases unmatched to any gene: 4. This CDR3 is built from 17 residues. Germline V gives CDR1 MNHEY, CDR2 SMNVEV (reference sequence). CDR3 in amino acids: CASSLSAGGTGANVLTF. DNA of the CDR3: TGTGCCAGCAGTTTATCGGCAGGGGGAACTGGGGCCAACGTCCTGACTTTC.

This clone has just one count. The chain employs TRBV4-1 and TRBJ2-3; 7 bases align to TRBD2. J was trimmed by 2 bases and V by 0 bases; bases with no gene match: 8. The V gene's germline CDR1 is MGHRA and CDR2 YSYEKL. The CDR3 consists of 17 residues. The CDR3 here is CASSQDHGGSITDTQYF. CDR3 coding DNA: TGCGCCAGCAGCCAAGATCACGGGGGGTCCATCACAGATACGCAGTATTTT.

V is TRBV10-2 and J is TRBJ1-5, with TRBD1 matching 7 bases. Germline CDR1 WSHSY, CDR2 SAAADI. Trimming at V came to 6 bases and at J to 7 bases, leaving 15 bases not matched to a gene. The CDR3 has 16 amino acids. The chain's CDR3 is CASRGTQGIEGQPQHF. The CDR3 coding sequence is TGCGCCAGCAGGGGGACACAGGGGATCGAGGGCCAGCCCCAGCATTTT.

The chain is built from TRBV9 and TRBJ2-7, with D maybe TRBD1 (6 bases). The CDR3 has 15 residues. The germline V gene has CDR1 SGDLS and CDR2 YYNGEE. Trimming removed 0 bases at V and 0 bases at J, with 10 bases between. Written as DNA, the CDR3 is TGTGCCAGCAGCGTAGGACAGGACCCCTCCTACGAGCAGTACTTC. This encodes CASSVGQDPSYEQYF.

This chain joins TRBV9 and TRBJ2-7, with D tentatively TRBD2 (6 bases). CDR3 length: 14 residues. CDR1 and CDR2 (germline): SGDLS, YYNGEE. Trimming took off 0 bases at V and 2 bases at J, with 9 bases between the two ends. The CDR3 DNA sequence: TGTGCCAGCAGCGTAGGGGACTCCCCCTACGAGCAGTACTTC. This codes for CASSVGDSPYEQYF.

A single count supports this clone. CDR3 loop: CASGHSGADTQYF. The DNA for the CDR3 is TGTGCCAGTGGCCATTCGGGGGCAGATACGCAGTATTTT. V gene TRBV19 combines with J gene TRBJ2-3, with D maybe TRBD2 (6 bases). CDR3 length equals 13 residues. V was shortened by 8 bases and J by 4 bases, with 13 bases between the two germline ends. Germline CDR1 is LNHDA and CDR2 is SQIVND (reference sequence).

This clone was detected once. V and J are TRBV30 and TRBJ1-1; tentatively, D is TRBD1 (6 bases). CDR3 length: 14 residues. Trimming pared 4 bases from V and 0 bases from J, leaving 12 bases between. Germline CDR1 and CDR2: GTSNPN and SVGIG (reference sequence). CDR3 nucleotide sequence: TGTGCCTGGACCGGGACACCTATGAACACTGAAGCTTTCTTT. Its translation is CAWTGTPMNTEAFF.

The chain combines TRBV19 with TRBJ1-2; 9 bases map to TRBD1. Germline-derived CDR1 and CDR2 are LNHDA and SQIVND (reference sequence). Trimming removed 6 bases from V and 7 bases from J; junction bases left unmatched: 6. The CDR3 is made up of 13 amino acids. CDR3 sequence (DNA): TGTGCCAGTAGGATACAGGGGGCAGGTGGCTACACCTTC. It encodes CASRIQGAGGYTF.

The sample holds one count of this clone. V and J are TRBV7-2 and TRBJ2-5; TRBD1 agrees at 11 bases. Germline V gene lookup returns CDR1 SGHTA and CDR2 FQGNSA. The CDR3 covers 14 residues. The V segment lost 4 bases and the J segment 7 bases; nucleotides outside the gene matches: 5. CDR3 DNA: TGTGCCAGCAGCTCGCGGACAGGGGGCGCGACCCAGTACTTC. The encoded protein is CASSSRTGGATQYF.

V usage is TRBV19 and J usage is TRBJ1-5; perhaps TRBD1 as D (5 bases). The germline V gene has CDR1 LNHDA and CDR2 SQIVND (reference sequence). The germline V and J ends were trimmed by 10 bases and 2 bases, with 21 bases remaining between them. The CDR3 runs 16 residues. The CDR3, as DNA: TGTGCCACCGAATCTTGGGGAGGGGTTGGCAATCAGCCCCAGCATTTT. As protein: CATESWGGVGNQPQHF.

The chain couples TRBV3-1 (or the pseudogene TRBV3-2) to TRBJ1-4; 8 nucleotides match TRBD1. Germline CDR1 reads LGHDT; CDR2 reads YNNKEL (reference sequence). CDR3 size: 18 residues. V was pared by 0 bases and J by 5 bases, with 11 bases of the junction left unmatched. This CDR3 reads CASSQEVAGGGMNEKLFF. CDR3 DNA sequence: TGTGCCAGCAGCCAAGAAGTGGCAGGGGGCGGAATGAATGAAAAACTGTTTTTT.

This clone has only one observation. The chain has TRBV21-1 and TRBJ1-5; no check of the table's D call, TRBD1, against the DNA was made. TRBV21-1 is a pseudogene segment. This CDR3 is 15 amino acids long. The DNA for the CDR3 is TGTGCCAGCAGCACCGGACAGGGGGTAGGTCAGCCCCAGCATTTT. Its protein product is CASSTGQGVGQPQHF.

V gene TRBV3-1 (or the pseudogene TRBV3-2) combines with J gene TRBJ1-1; D ambiguous. Germline V gene lookup returns CDR1 LGHDT and CDR2 YNNKEL (reference sequence). CDR3 length: 17 amino acids. Trimming removed 3 bases at V and 2 bases at J, with 19 bases between. The CDR3 nucleotides are TGTGCCAGCAGCCATTCCCCCGGGGTCCTGGCAAACACTGAAGCTTTCTTT. This translates into CASSHSPGVLANTEAFF.

The J gene is TRBJ2-7, the V gene TRBV11-3, with 10 bases matching TRBD1. Germline CDR1 is SGHNT and CDR2 is YENEEA. CDR3 length: 18 amino acids. With V trimmed by 5 bases and J by 4 bases, 17 bases remained unmatched. For the CDR3, the DNA is TGTGCCAGCAGCCCTTGGGACAGGGGTTACTACGGTCCTTACGAGCAGTACTTC. It is translated as CASSPWDRGYYGPYEQYF. The full variable domain, rest sourced from reference TRBV11-3 and TRBJ2-7, is EAGVVQSPRYKIIEKKQPVAFWCNPISGHNTLYWYLQNLGQGPELLIRYENEEAVDDSQLPKDRFSAERLKGVDSTLKIQPAELGDSAVYLCASSPWDRGYYGPYEQYFGPGTRLTVT.